Below, 9 T cell receptor beta chains from the same sample are listed, as sequenced in a study of T-cell memory formation after mild COVID-19. TCRdb used MiXCR to reprocess the 5' RACE reads, holding one entry per CDR3 protein. The sample has some 270,000 distinct CDR3 sequences, approximately 15% seen once. Source material: PBMCs or a T cell subset sorted from them (not recorded which). These receptors came from an adult woman who had mild COVID-19 (a few samples of this study predate the infection). Cell type and time point are not known.

This clonotype was seen a few times. The chain recombines TRBV10-3 with TRBJ2-5; tentatively, D is TRBD2 (5 bases). CDR1 and CDR2 from the germline V gene are ENHRY and SYGVKD. V shed 11 bases and J shed 3 bases, with 13 bases lying between them. This CDR3 is 12 amino acids long. The CDR3 reads CASSGSEETQYF. The CDR3 DNA reads TGTGCCTCGAGCGGCTCGGAAGAGACCCAGTACTTC.

The gene calls are TRBV5-1 and TRBJ2-1; D is ambiguous. This CDR3 is built from 13 residues. Trimming pared 0 bases from V and 8 bases from J, leaving 9 bases between. The germline gives CDR1 SGHRS, CDR2 YFSETQ. The CDR3 protein is CASSLGPFDEQFF. CDR3 sequence (DNA): TGCGCCAGCAGCTTGGGACCTTTCGATGAGCAGTTCTTC.

This rearrangement joins TRBV12-3 or TRBV12-4 to TRBJ2-5, with 9 bases aligning to TRBD1. This CDR3 has 14 amino acids. V was pared by 5 bases and J by 0 bases, with 1 base of the junction left unmatched. This chain's CDR3 is CASSGTGHQETQYF. The CDR3 DNA is TGTGCCAGCAGTGGGACAGGGCACCAAGAGACCCAGTACTTC.

This clonotype came up a few times. The rearrangement uses TRBV7-9 and TRBJ2-5; D might be TRBD2 (5 bases). Germline lookup yields CDR1 SEHNR and CDR2 FQNEAQ (reference sequence). V was shortened by 1 base and J by 5 bases, with 26 bases between the two germline ends. This CDR3 has 19 amino acids. The CDR3 DNA is TGTGCCAGCAGCTTAGTGGCTCGGATGTGGGAGTCCTACGGCGAGACCCAGTACTTC. Translated, it gives CASSLVARMWESYGETQYF. The full variable domain, its missing parts supplied by reference TRBV7-9 and TRBJ2-5, is DTGVSQNPRHKITKRGQNVTFRCDPISEHNRLYWYRQTLGQGPEFLTYFQNEAQLEKSRLLSDRFSAERPKGSFSTLEIQRTEQGDSAMYLCASSLVARMWESYGETQYFGPGTRLLVL.

V gene TRBV12-3 or TRBV12-4 combines with J gene TRBJ2-5, with 9 bases lining up with TRBD1. V dropped 5 bases and J dropped 5; count of bases not matched to a gene: 6. This CDR3 spans 14 amino acids. CDR3 sequence (DNA): TGTGCCAGCAGTCTTAGACAGGGGGGTGAGACCCAGTACTTC. Amino acids: CASSLRQGGETQYF.

This clonotype was detected a few times. Here the CDR3 reads CASSYPSGELFF. CDR3 nucleotides: TGTGCCAGCAGTTACCCCTCGGGGGAGCTGTTTTTT. The chain links TRBV6-6 to TRBJ2-2; D unclear. V lost 2 bases and J 8 bases, leaving 6 bases between the germline ends. The CDR3 length is 12 residues. The V gene's germline CDR1 is MNHNY and CDR2 SVGAGI (reference sequence).

This clonotype was picked up a small number of times. The rearrangement joins TRBV30 to TRBJ1-5; TRBD1 might be the D (6 bases). The CDR3 extends over 13 amino acids. Per germline, CDR1 GTSNPN and CDR2 SVGIG (reference sequence). V was shortened by 4 bases and J by 3 bases, with 10 bases between the two germline ends. The CDR3 region is CAWTTGNNQPQHF. CDR3 bases: TGTGCCTGGACTACAGGGAACAATCAGCCCCAGCATTTT.

V gene TRBV12-3 or TRBV12-4 combines with J gene TRBJ1-2, with a weak D call TRBD1 (6 bases). V was trimmed by 8 bases and J by 8 bases, leaving 15 bases between them. The CDR3 extends over 12 amino acids. The CDR3 is CASAPGAEGYTF. The CDR3 nucleotides are TGTGCCAGCGCCCCGGGGGCGGAAGGCTACACCTTC.

A few counts support this clonotype. The chain uses TRBV7-6 and TRBJ2-2, with 10 bases fitting TRBD1. Losses at the gene ends were 5 bases for V and 2 bases for J; bases not matched to a gene: 8. From germline, CDR1 is SGHVS and CDR2 FNYEAQ. The length of the CDR3 is 17 residues. CDR3 loop: CASSPERTGGNTGELFF. In nucleotides, the CDR3 is TGTGCCAGCAGCCCGGAACGGACAGGGGGAAACACCGGGGAGCTGTTTTTT.